Presented here are 25 T cell receptor beta chains from one specimen sequenced in a study of vaccination and CD4 T cells after COVID-19. Regarding treatment: roughly 10-day PBMC culture with coronavirus spike peptide pools or control peptides (ViraFEST assay). The antigens of these receptors remain unknown. Oncomine TCR Beta short-read sequencing was applied to DNA from cultured CD4+ T cells. MiXCR was run by TCRdb on the PCR reads, yielding one entry per CDR3 protein. The repertoire holds 20,000 to 25,000 distinct CDR3 sequences, with roughly two fifths as singletons. Source: CD4+ T cells from blood, cultured in vitro, taken before SARS-CoV-2 vaccination. Receptors originate from a human donor who had recovered from COVID-19.

The chain has TRBV6-2 or TRBV6-3 and TRBJ1-5; 8 bases align to TRBD1. The germline gives CDR1 MNHEY, CDR2 SVGEGT. With 5 bases clipped from V and 7 bases from J, the junction kept 4 bases outside the gene matches. The CDR3 has 13 residues. The CDR3 protein is CASSGQGGQPQHF. DNA of the CDR3: TGTGCCAGCAGTGGACAGGGTGGCCAGCCCCAGCATTTT.

The chain links TRBV19 to TRBJ1-5; tentatively, D is TRBD1 (6 bases). Germline V gene data show CDR1 as LNHDA and CDR2 as SQIVND (reference sequence). This CDR3 has 16 residues. V dropped 3 bases and J dropped 5 bases, with 17 bases sitting between them. CDR3 coding DNA: TGTGCCAGTAGTATGAAGACAGGCTTTCTGGATCAGCCCCAGCATTTT. Its protein product is CASSMKTGFLDQPQHF.

The chain employs TRBV2 and TRBJ2-5; perhaps TRBD2 as D (5 bases). Germline V gives CDR1 SNHLY, CDR2 FYNNEI. The V end was cut by 4 bases, the J end by 4 bases, with 10 bases between. The CDR3 sequence is 13 residues long. The CDR3 spells CASSAGSVETQYF. As DNA, the CDR3 is TGTGCCAGCAGTGCGGGTAGCGTAGAGACCCAGTACTTC.

The chain recombines TRBV5-4 with TRBJ1-1; D is ambiguous. Looked up from germline, CDR1 is SGHNT and CDR2 is YYREEE (reference sequence). V lost 2 bases to trimming and J lost 1 base, with 12 bases between them. The CDR3 is 15 amino acids. The CDR3 loop is CASSFSVRGNTEAFF. Here the CDR3 DNA reads TGTGCCAGCAGCTTCAGCGTCAGAGGGAACACTGAAGCTTTCTTT.

This CDR3 reads CASRADRVFQETQYF. Here the CDR3 DNA reads TGTGCCAGCAGAGCGGACAGGGTGTTTCAAGAGACCCAGTACTTC. J is TRBJ2-5 and V is TRBV2, with 8 bases aligning to TRBD1. V lost 6 bases to trimming and J lost 2 bases; unmatched junction nucleotides: 8. CDR3 length: 15 residues. CDR1 is SNHLY and CDR2 is FYNNEI in the germline V gene.

This clonotype appeared a few times. This chain connects TRBV6-1 to TRBJ2-7; 14 nucleotides agree with TRBD2. Trimming took 7 bases from V and 6 from J; bases not matched to a gene: 11. The CDR3 is made up of 16 amino acids. Looked up from germline, CDR1 is MNHNS and CDR2 is SASEGT. The CDR3 DNA sequence: TGTGCCAGCAAGGGACTAGCGGGAGAGTTTGTCGGCGAGCAGTACTTC. This translates into CASKGLAGEFVGEQYF.

V and J are TRBV20-1 and TRBJ1-6; D is possibly TRBD1 (6 bases). V was shortened by 4 bases and J by 5 bases, with 15 bases between the two germline ends. The CDR3 is 15 amino acids. CDR1 is DFQATT, CDR2 SNEGSKA, per germline (reference sequence). The CDR3 region has the DNA TGCAGTGCTACCCCAGGGTGGGACAATAATTCACCCCTCCACTTT. This sequence encodes CSATPGWDNNSPLHF.

As DNA, the CDR3 is TGCAGTGCTGGCCCCGACTTGGGCAATCAGCCCCAGCATTTT. This sequence encodes CSAGPDLGNQPQHF. The rearrangement links TRBV20-1 to TRBJ1-5; no clear D. The CDR3 is 14 amino acids. V gave up 5 bases and J gave up 2 bases, with 13 bases separating them. Germline loops: CDR1 DFQATT, CDR2 SNEGSKA (reference sequence).

This clonotype was observed a handful of times. The chain is built from TRBV7-2 and TRBJ2-3; 9 nucleotides align to TRBD2. The CDR3 length is 16 residues. J lost 4 bases, V lost 5 bases, and 10 bases had no gene match. Germline loops: CDR1 SGHTA, CDR2 FQGNSA. CDR3 nucleotide sequence: TGTGCCAGCAGCGATGGGCTAGCGGGGAGGGCAGATACGCAGTATTTT. As protein: CASSDGLAGRADTQYF.

The rearrangement joins TRBV6-4 to TRBJ2-1; D is possibly TRBD1 or TRBD2 (5 bases each). Trimming removed 2 bases from V and 2 bases from J, with 19 bases in between. The CDR3 totals 18 residues. Germline CDR1 and CDR2: MRHNA and SNTAGT. CDR3 amino acids: CASSDRGVPLWPYNEQFF. Written as DNA, the CDR3 is TGTGCCAGCAGTGACAGAGGGGTCCCCCTATGGCCCTACAATGAGCAGTTCTTC.

This clonotype has just a few counts. V is TRBV28 and J is TRBJ1-5; 8 bases match TRBD1. This CDR3 has 15 amino acids. Losses at the gene ends were 3 bases for V and 3 bases for J; bases not matched to a gene: 4. Germline CDR1 MDHEN, CDR2 SYDVKM. CDR3 region: CASSFLQGDNQPQHF. The CDR3 DNA reads as TGTGCCAGCAGTTTCCTACAGGGGGACAATCAGCCCCAGCATTTT.

This clonotype was recorded once. The chain combines TRBV18 with TRBJ2-5; TRBD1 matches 7 bases. The CDR3 consists of 14 residues. Per the germline V gene, CDR1 is KGHSH and CDR2 is LQKENI. Trimming took 6 bases from V and 2 from J; bases not matched to a gene: 6. The CDR3 protein is CASSKPGQQETQYF. The DNA of the CDR3 is TGTGCCAGCTCCAAACCGGGACAGCAAGAGACCCAGTACTTC.

The chain has TRBV6-1 and TRBJ1-2; 12 positions agree with TRBD1. There are 13 residues in the CDR3. Germline trimming cut 6 bases from V and 6 bases from J; bases unmatched to any gene: 2. Germline V gene sequence: CDR1 MNHNS, CDR2 SASEGT. Here the CDR3 reads CASSRDRGHGYTF. CDR3 DNA sequence: TGTGCCAGCAGCCGGGACAGGGGGCATGGCTACACCTTC.

The chain uses TRBV6-2 or TRBV6-3 and TRBJ2-2; D is possibly TRBD2 (5 bases). V was pared by 5 bases and J by 1 base, with 20 bases between. CDR3 size: 18 residues. The V gene's germline CDR1 is MNHEY and CDR2 SVGEGT. CDR3 DNA: TGTGCCAGCAGTATGAGTAGCCCGTTCGGGGTGAACACCGGGGAGCTGTTTTTT. Translation gives CASSMSSPFGVNTGELFF.

V gene TRBV12-3 or TRBV12-4 combines with J gene TRBJ1-2; the D gene is possibly TRBD1 (6 bases). The CDR3 consists of 14 residues. With 5 bases removed from V and 3 bases from J, the gap between germline ends came to 13 bases. The CDR3 DNA reads TGTGCCAGCAGTCCCCAGACAGGATACTATGGCTACACCTTC. This encodes CASSPQTGYYGYTF.

This rearrangement joins TRBV10-3 to TRBJ2-3, with 11 positions matching TRBD2. The CDR3 has 15 residues. Germline V gene sequence: CDR1 ENHRY, CDR2 SYGVKD. The J segment lost 0 bases and the V segment lost 10 bases, leaving 6 bases of the junction unmatched. As DNA, the CDR3 is TGTGCCACCGGACTAGCGGGCTCTAGCACAGATACGCAGTATTTT. It yields the protein CATGLAGSSTDTQYF.

The chain uses TRBV10-3 and TRBJ1-1; the match to TRBD1 covers 9 bases. V shed 6 bases, J shed 0 bases, and the junction held 5 bases outside the gene matches. Germline assignment: CDR1 ENHRY and CDR2 SYGVKD. The CDR3 length is 15 residues. The CDR3 DNA reads as TGTGCCATCAGAACCGGGACAGGGATGAACACTGAAGCTTTCTTT. Residues: CAIRTGTGMNTEAFF.

The chain joins TRBV27 to TRBJ1-2; D is possibly TRBD1 (5 bases). V lost 5 bases to trimming and J lost 4 bases, with 11 bases between them. The CDR3 contains 13 residues. From germline, CDR1 is MNHEY and CDR2 SMNVEV (reference sequence). Here the CDR3 reads CASSPDRGYGYTF. The CDR3 bases are TGTGCCAGCAGTCCTGACAGAGGCTATGGCTACACCTTC.

The rearrangement links TRBV5-1 to TRBJ2-1, with 16 bases lining up with TRBD2. The CDR3 is made up of 16 amino acids. With V trimmed by 4 bases and J by 6 bases, 4 bases remained unmatched. Germline lookup yields CDR1 SGHRS and CDR2 YFSETQ. The CDR3 sequence: CASSGTSGRAPNEQFF. CDR3 sequence (DNA): TGCGCCAGCAGCGGGACTAGCGGGAGGGCCCCCAATGAGCAGTTCTTC.

This clonotype was seen more than once but under ten times. The chain has TRBV12-5 and TRBJ1-5; a weak D match, TRBD1 (5 bases). V dropped 7 bases and J dropped 7 bases, with 14 bases sitting between them. In germline, CDR1 is LGHNT, CDR2 FRNRAP. CDR3 length equals 13 residues. CDR3 loop: CASVFNEGQPQHF. CDR3 coding DNA: TGTGCTAGTGTTTTTAACGAGGGGCAGCCCCAGCATTTT.

The V and J genes are TRBV30 and TRBJ1-2; D possibly corresponds to TRBD1 (6 bases). The CDR3 covers 13 residues. Germline CDR1 reads GTSNPN; CDR2 reads SVGIG (reference sequence). Trimming removed 3 bases at V and 4 bases at J, with 12 bases between. CDR3 in amino acids: CAWSDGGVYGYTF. In DNA, the CDR3 is TGTGCCTGGAGCGATGGGGGCGTCTATGGCTACACCTTC.

The chain joins TRBV5-1 to TRBJ1-1; the D is unclear. This CDR3 comprises 16 residues. V gave up 2 bases and J gave up 1 base, with 15 bases separating them. In germline, CDR1 is SGHRS, CDR2 YFSETQ. The CDR3 DNA is TGCGCCAGCAGCTTCACCCCGATGGCAGGGAACACTGAAGCTTTCTTT. Its protein product is CASSFTPMAGNTEAFF.

The CDR3 sequence: CASSIIGVGGGAYNEQFF. The CDR3 DNA sequence: TGTGCCAGCAGCATTATAGGGGTAGGGGGGGGAGCCTACAATGAGCAGTTCTTC. The chain combines TRBV11-2 with TRBJ2-1; TRBD2 might be the D (7 bases). The CDR3 is 18 residues long. Per the germline V gene, CDR1 is SGHAT and CDR2 is FQNNGV. Between the trimmed V and J ends, which lost 5 bases and 2 bases, there was a span of 22 bases.

This chain joins TRBV10-3 and TRBJ2-3, with a weak D call TRBD2 (6 bases). V gave up 7 bases and J gave up 1 base, with 9 bases separating them. Germline V gene lookup returns CDR1 ENHRY and CDR2 SYGVKD. The CDR3 has 13 residues. The CDR3: CAIKSSGTDTQYF. CDR3 DNA: TGTGCCATCAAGTCTAGCGGCACAGATACGCAGTATTTT.

The chain couples TRBV20-1 to TRBJ1-6; 10 nucleotides agree with TRBD1. From germline, CDR1 is DFQATT and CDR2 SNEGSKA (reference sequence). The CDR3 spans 14 residues. Trimming took 4 bases from V and 8 from J; bases not matched to a gene: 5. CDR3 nucleotides: TGCAGTGCTAAAGCCGGGACAGGGGATTCACCCCTCCACTTT. Amino acids: CSAKAGTGDSPLHF.